This TCR beta chain is from a study of OX40 agonist ivuxolimab in advanced cancers. Study at large: Ivuxolimab is a fully human IgG2 antibody that activates OX40 (CD134). Participants, approximately 80% male, averaged around 64 years of age, ranging from roughly 23 to 90.

The study, taken as a whole, reports: Nonresponders included some who also had low normalized T-cell clonal expansion. CD4+ and CD8+ blood T cells expanded clonally by week 6 at 0.1 to 3.0 mg/kg.

TCRdb keeps only in-frame clones here, not all; method: immunoSEQ multiplex PCR. This sample has tens of thousands of clones, with around 90% found just once. Trimming took off 0 bases at V and 5 bases at J, with 9 bases between the two ends. CDR3 size: 14 residues. Germline V CDR1 and CDR2: SGHRS, YFSETQ. Of note for this clone: Its target is unknown.

The clonotype was recovered from an adult with an advanced solid tumor such as melanoma, head and neck, liver or kidney cancer. Specimen: CD4+ or CD8+ T cells sorted from blood, collected in a trial of the OX40 agonist ivuxolimab. The genes are TRBV5-1 and TRBJ1-5, with D possibly being TRBD1 (5 bases). The CDR3 DNA reads TGCGCCAGCAGCTTGGTGGGGGGGGATCAGCCCCAGCATTTT. Translating gives CASSLVGGDQPQHF.